This record concerns one T cell receptor (beta chain) sequence. Its target is unknown. This entry is derived from a study of T cells after yellow fever vaccination. For the study at large: Some fractions had low cell numbers, and these were prepared with SMART-Seq v4 Ultra Low Input.

Researchers made TCR cDNA using 5'RACE template switching, and this step added a universal primer site and UMIs. A single record per CDR3 protein comes from TCRdb applying MiXCR to the 5' RACE reads. The table shows some 350,000 distinct CDR3 sequences, with 8.7% occurring only once. Study-wide results and limits: FACS-sorted repertoires might harbor abundant contaminating clonotypes from the bulk population.

Germline V gene sequence: CDR1 DFQATT, CDR2 SNEGSKA (reference sequence). The ends were cut back, 5 bases at V and 4 bases at J, with 13 bases in the middle. This CDR3 is built from 13 residues. The sample consisted of PBMCs, taken on the day of the first yellow fever vaccination. The rearrangement uses TRBV20-1 and TRBJ2-3; maybe TRBD1 (6 bases). The TCR was taken from a man aged 18 to 35 who received the YFV17D yellow fever vaccine. This chain's CDR3 is CSALAPGADTQYF. The CDR3 DNA reads TGCAGTGCTTTGGCCCCAGGGGCAGATACGCAGTATTTT.